This T cell receptor beta chain was found in a study of T cells in tumors after PD-1 blockade. Study-wide background: Treatment was either pembrolizumab 200 mg every 3 weeks or cemiplimab 350 mg every 2 weeks. Peripheral blood samples averaged approximately 33,000 unique clonotypes and 113,528 templates.

Worth noting for this clone: The target antigen is unknown.

The CDR3 covers 16 residues. V lost 6 bases to trimming and J lost 4 bases; unmatched junction nucleotides: 11. Germline-derived CDR1 and CDR2 are SNHLY and FYNNEI. Study-level results: Peripheral recruitment is suggested, as some novel exhausted tumor clones were in pre-treatment blood.

Profiling relied on immunoSEQ multiplex PCR, and the TCRdb table lists in-frame clones only, not all of them. This table has about 19,000 clones, approximately 81% appearing once. Tumor or blood genomic DNA was sequenced, with inputs of 616 ng to 6,004 ng. The source of this sequence is a human donor with advanced basal cell or squamous cell carcinoma (not recorded which). The sequences come from PBMCs, collected after anti-PD-1 therapy. V gene TRBV2 combines with J gene TRBJ2-1; 8 bases fit TRBD1. The CDR3 is CASRNPLDRAYNEQFF. CDR3 coding DNA: TGTGCCAGCAGGAATCCGTTGGACAGGGCATACAATGAGCAGTTCTTC.